What follows is one TCR beta chain and its context. Its antigen is as yet unknown. Sequenced by immunoSEQ multiplex PCR; TCRdb stores in-frame clones only, minus some. Of almost 750,000 clones listed, 72% were seen once; the top ten hold under 2%. Germline assignment: CDR1 MNHNY and CDR2 SVGAGI (reference sequence). V lost 4 bases and J lost 14, with 14 bases in between. CDR3 length equals 12 residues. The sample originates from a study of shared clonotypes between healthy human individuals. Study results and limitations: It was observed that approximately 5% of naive CD4 clonotypes were shared across several donors. Clonotypes shared by all four sorted-subset donors had higher generation probabilities than non-shared clonotypes. Enrolling few donors narrowed the genetic and exposure-history diversity that was represented. Sequencing depth was expected to influence donor clonotype sharing.

J is TRBJ1-4 and V is TRBV6-6; unclear D gene. Sequencing was done on a sample of memory CD4+ T cells sorted from blood. Sample subset: CD45RA-negative fraction. The source of this sequence is a woman aged 25 to 39 in good health. The CDR3 spells CASSSSDLSLFF. The CDR3 DNA reads as TGTGCCAGCAGTTCGTCTGACCTTTCCCTGTTTTTT.